This T cell receptor beta chain was sequenced in a study of blood T cell repertoires in COVID-19. As to this clone: Other DNA sequences in the sample encode the same CDR3.

Source study methods: Estimation of nucleated cell counts relied on the amplification of reference gene primers. Assay used: immunoSEQ multiplex PCR; TCRdb lists only in-frame clones, some missing. The D gene and trimming were derived from the DNA, and the V and J assignments and clone size from that table. The table shows just over 300,000 clones, with over 75% occurring only once. The CDR3 sequence is 15 residues long. The V segment lost 6 bases and the J segment 0 bases; nucleotides outside the gene matches: 5. Germline V gene sequence: CDR1 MNHEY, CDR2 SMNVEV (reference sequence). The chain couples TRBV27 to TRBJ2-1, with 7 positions matching TRBD1. Sequenced: PBMCs or T cells enriched from blood (not recorded which). This receptor was obtained from a woman in her thirties or forties who had recovered from COVID-19. CDR3 DNA sequence: TGTGCCAGCAGCCCCCGGGACAGCTCCTACAATGAGCAGTTCTTC. The encoded protein is CASSPRDSSYNEQFF.